These T cell receptor beta chains were read from a single sample in a study of radiation and T cells in renal cell carcinoma. Sequencing used immunoSEQ multiplex PCR; TCRdb keeps in-frame clones, though not all of them. This table holds fewer than 200,000 clones, about nine tenths found once. This sample comprised blood, obtained from a patient whose treatment included radiotherapy and nephrectomy. These receptors all come from a woman aged 45-65 years with renal cell carcinoma. CDR3s include the opening cysteine and the closing phenylalanine or tryptophan. The D gene is left open where the match is weak. Size is stated for part of the rows, as once, few or many counts, or as a class when the clone is expanded.

TRBJ1-2 - TRBV30 - CAWSVQGGVGYTF TGTGCCTGGAGCGTACAGGGTGGGGTAGGCTACACCTTC
TRBJ2-3 - TRBV7-2 TRBD2 CASSGLAGGKLTDTQYF TGTGCCAGCAGCGGACTAGCGGGGGGGAAATTGACAGATACGCAGTATTTT
TRBJ1-1 - TRBV7-8 TRBD1 CASSGDRGRLEAFF TGTGCCAGCAGCGGGGACAGGGGGCGCCTTGAAGCTTTCTTT
TRBJ1-6 - TRBV7-2 - CASSSPGIRNSPLHF TGTGCCAGCAGCTCTCCTGGTATACGAAATTCACCCCTCCACTTT
TRBJ2-3 - TRBV10-3 - CAISELGPTDTQYF TGTGCCATCAGTGAGCTCGGCCCCACAGATACGCAGTATTTT
TRBJ1-5 - TRBV4-1 TRBD1 CASSADRVNQPQHF TGCGCCAGCAGCGCGGACAGGGTCAATCAGCCCCAGCATTTT
TRBJ2-7 - TRBV7-9 - CASSSPGAPAQYF TGTGCCAGCAGCTCTCCGGGGGCTCCGGCGCAGTACTTC
TRBJ1-4 once TRBV5-1 - CASSKSSGDNEKLFF TGCGCCAGCAGCAAGAGTTCTGGTGATAATGAAAAACTGTTTTTT
TRBJ1-2 - TRBV2 - CASSEAVGGAYGYTF TGTGCCAGCAGTGAAGCGGTAGGAGGGGCCTATGGCTACACCTTC
TRBJ2-3 - TRBV7-2 - CASSLVAAGAGGTDTQYF TGTGCCAGCAGCTTAGTTGCCGCCGGGGCGGGTGGCACAGATACGCAGTATTTT
TRBJ2-1 - TRBV18 TRBD1 CASSPQDRGRNEQFF TGTGCCAGCTCACCACAGGACAGGGGGCGGAATGAGCAGTTCTTC
TRBJ2-7 - TRBV5-3 - CARMRLGEDFSYEQYF TGTGCCAGAATGCGGTTAGGGGAGGATTTTTCCTACGAGCAGTACTTC
TRBJ2-1 - TRBV7-2 - CASRALKGPYNEQFF TGTGCCAGCAGGGCTCTCAAGGGTCCCTACAATGAGCAGTTCTTC
TRBJ1-2 - TRBV15 TRBD1 CATSRPTGSNYGYTF TGTGCCACCAGCAGACCGACAGGGTCTAACTATGGCTACACCTTC
TRBJ1-2 - TRBV10-2 - CASSELVGRDNGYTF TGCGCCAGCAGTGAGCTAGTGGGGAGGGATAATGGCTACACCTTC
TRBJ1-2 many TRBV11-2 - CASSLPGLYGYTF TGTGCCAGCAGCCTTCCAGGGTTGTATGGCTACACCTTC
TRBJ1-2 - TRBV7-3 TRBD1 CASSFGQGLGYTF TGTGCCAGCAGCTTCGGACAGGGGCTTGGCTACACCTTC
TRBJ2-7 - TRBV5-1 - CASSPEGVREQYF TGCGCCAGCAGCCCGGAGGGGGTCCGCGAGCAGTACTTC
TRBJ2-5 - TRBV29-1 - CSVAQSQETQYF TGCAGCGTTGCCCAGAGTCAAGAGACCCAGTACTTC
TRBJ1-1 once TRBV18 TRBD1 CASSNDRGDEAFF TGTGCCAGCTCAAACGACAGGGGCGATGAAGCTTTCTTT